This TCR beta chain was captured in a study of persistence of HIV-infected CD4 T cells. CDR3 length: 18 residues. The V gene end was trimmed by 0 bases and the J gene end by 3 bases; junction bases not matched to a gene: 6. From germline, CDR1 is SGHDN and CDR2 FVKESK. Lysates of CMV-infected fibroblasts at 10 ug/mL stimulated these cells. Sorting selected CD4+ T cells upregulating both CD40 ligand and CD69. This was the immunoSEQ version 4 assay in survey mode. Template was genomic DNA at 7.5 to 10 ng/uL, with up to 1 ug used per sample. Assay: immunoSEQ multiplex PCR; the TCRdb copy retains only in-frame clones and omits some. The sample shows some 21,000 clones, 75% to 85% of them seen only once. Study results and caveats: CMV- and Gag-responding cells had lower TCRbeta richness than CD3/CD28-responding cells. Degenerate expanded CDR3beta sequences were enriched among CMV- and Gag-responding cells.

This clone rates as medium-sized. Its antigen is currently unknown. This sequence was found in an adult man with HIV who was CMV-seropositive. The chain carries TRBV14 and TRBJ2-2; 11 bases match TRBD2. The input for sequencing was CD4+ T cells sorted from PBMCs after roughly 18-hour stimulation, taken from a patient who received antiretroviral therapy. In nucleotides, the CDR3 is TGTGCCAGCAGCCAAGAAGGGCTAGCGGGGGGTCACACCGGGGAGCTGTTTTTT. Protein: CASSQEGLAGGHTGELFF.